A single sample is the source of the 9 T cell receptor beta chains below, sequenced in a study of CD8 T cells in ankylosing spondylitis. MiXCR was run by TCRdb on the 5' RACE reads, yielding one entry per CDR3 protein. Of 250,000 to 350,000 distinct CDR3 sequences in the sample, around 18% were seen once. The sample comprised blood, either unsorted or a sorted T cell fraction (not recorded which). These TCRs come from a male donor with ankylosing spondylitis or in good health (not recorded which).

J is TRBJ2-2 and V is TRBV10-3; 12 bases are shared with TRBD2. Germline CDR1 is ENHRY and CDR2 is SYGVKD. This CDR3 contains 16 residues. V shed 5 bases and J 8 bases; nucleotides not matched to a gene: 9. In DNA, the CDR3 is TGTGCCATCAGTAACTCCCGGACTAGCGGGATAGGGGAGCTGTTTTTT. Amino acids: CAISNSRTSGIGELFF.

V usage is TRBV6-1 and J usage is TRBJ2-4; D gene uncertain. Germline V gene lookup returns CDR1 MNHNS and CDR2 SASEGT. Between the trimmed V and J ends, which lost 4 bases and 15 bases, there was a span of 13 bases. The CDR3 consists of 11 residues. CDR3 in amino acids: CASSAVGLGYF. Here the CDR3 DNA reads TGTGCCAGCAGTGCAGTCGGCCTGGGGTACTTC.

The rearrangement joins TRBV7-2 to TRBJ2-1; 7 nucleotides agree with TRBD1. Germline assignment: CDR1 SGHTA and CDR2 FQGNSA. This CDR3 is built from 13 residues. V shed 6 bases and J 6 bases; nucleotides not matched to a gene: 5. The CDR3 is CASRSGQTNEQFF. CDR3 in DNA: TGTGCCAGCAGATCGGGACAGACCAATGAGCAGTTCTTC.

The chain employs TRBV7-2 and TRBJ2-1; TRBD1 is a possible D gene (6 bases). With 3 bases removed from V and 6 bases from J, the gap between germline ends came to 9 bases. CDR3 length: 13 amino acids. Germline CDR1 is SGHTA and CDR2 is FQGNSA. The chain's CDR3 is CASSFKGGNEQFF. In DNA, the CDR3 is TGTGCCAGCAGCTTCAAAGGGGGCAATGAGCAGTTCTTC.

This rearrangement joins TRBV3-1 to TRBJ1-5, with D unresolved. Per germline, CDR1 LGHDT and CDR2 YNNKEL (reference sequence). CDR3 length equals 16 residues. V was clipped by 1 base and J by 2 bases, with 12 bases between them. CDR3 residues: CASSQAGPNGNQPQHF. CDR3 DNA sequence: TGTGCCAGCAGCCAAGCCGGGCCGAATGGCAATCAGCCCCAGCATTTT.

This clonotype was seen a few times. V gene TRBV5-1 combines with J gene TRBJ2-5, with 7 bases that match TRBD1. Germline CDR1 SGHRS, CDR2 YFSETQ. With 3 bases clipped from V and 1 base from J, the junction kept 3 bases outside the gene matches. The CDR3 sequence is 14 residues long. The CDR3 nucleotides read TGCGCCAGCAGCTCCCACAGGGGCCAAGAGACCCAGTACTTC. It yields the protein CASSSHRGQETQYF.

The rearrangement uses TRBV6-1 and TRBJ2-3; a possible D gene is TRBD2 (6 bases). Per the germline V gene, CDR1 is MNHNS and CDR2 is SASEGT. The CDR3 spans 14 residues. With 8 bases removed from V and 10 bases from J, the gap between germline ends came to 22 bases. In nucleotides, the CDR3 is TGTGCCAGCGGTGCGGCTAGCGCCGTTGGTGCGCAGTATTTT. Amino acid sequence: CASGAASAVGAQYF.

This clonotype was seen a few times. V and J are TRBV5-1 and TRBJ2-3, with 10 nucleotides matching TRBD2. The CDR3 loop spans 15 amino acids. The germline V gene encodes CDR1 SGHRS and CDR2 YFSETQ. V lost 4 bases, J lost 5 bases, and 7 bases stayed unmatched. CDR3 DNA sequence: TGCGCCAGCAGCGAAAGCGGGAGGGCCGTAGATACGCAGTATTTT. This gives the protein CASSESGRAVDTQYF.

This clonotype has a handful of counts. The V gene is TRBV5-1, the J gene TRBJ2-3, with 7 bases aligning to TRBD2. Germline assignment: CDR1 SGHRS and CDR2 YFSETQ. The CDR3 contains 17 residues. Germline trimming cut 5 bases from V and 0 bases from J; bases unmatched to any gene: 12. CDR3 DNA sequence: TGCGCCAGCAGGAACGCCGGACTAGTTGATAGCACAGATACGCAGTATTTT. Translation gives CASRNAGLVDSTDTQYF. Full variable domain (rest looked up from reference TRBV5-1 and TRBJ2-3): KAGVTQTPRYLIKTRGQQVTLSCSPISGHRSVSWYQQTPGQGLQFLFEYFSETQRNKGNFPGRFSGRQFSNSRSEMNVSTLELGDSALYLCASRNAGLVDSTDTQYFGPGTRLTVL.